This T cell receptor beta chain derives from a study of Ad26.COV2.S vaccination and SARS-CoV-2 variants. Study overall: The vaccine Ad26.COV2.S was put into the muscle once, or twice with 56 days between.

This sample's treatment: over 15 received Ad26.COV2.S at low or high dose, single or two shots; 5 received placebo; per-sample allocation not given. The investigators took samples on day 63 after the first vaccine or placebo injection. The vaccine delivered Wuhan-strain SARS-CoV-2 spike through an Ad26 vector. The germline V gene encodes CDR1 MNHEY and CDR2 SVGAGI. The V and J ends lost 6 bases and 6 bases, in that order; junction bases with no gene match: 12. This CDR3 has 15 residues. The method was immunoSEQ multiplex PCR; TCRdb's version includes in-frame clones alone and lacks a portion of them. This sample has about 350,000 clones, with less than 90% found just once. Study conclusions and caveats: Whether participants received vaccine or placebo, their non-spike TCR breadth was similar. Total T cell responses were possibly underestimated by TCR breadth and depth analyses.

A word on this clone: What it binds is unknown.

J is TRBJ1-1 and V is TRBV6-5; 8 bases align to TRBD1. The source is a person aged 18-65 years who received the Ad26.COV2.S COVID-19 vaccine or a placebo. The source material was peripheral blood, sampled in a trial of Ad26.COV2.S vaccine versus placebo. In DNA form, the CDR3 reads TGTGCCAGCAGACCCATCGGGCAGGGGGCGGCTGAAGCTTTCTTT. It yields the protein CASRPIGQGAAEAFF.